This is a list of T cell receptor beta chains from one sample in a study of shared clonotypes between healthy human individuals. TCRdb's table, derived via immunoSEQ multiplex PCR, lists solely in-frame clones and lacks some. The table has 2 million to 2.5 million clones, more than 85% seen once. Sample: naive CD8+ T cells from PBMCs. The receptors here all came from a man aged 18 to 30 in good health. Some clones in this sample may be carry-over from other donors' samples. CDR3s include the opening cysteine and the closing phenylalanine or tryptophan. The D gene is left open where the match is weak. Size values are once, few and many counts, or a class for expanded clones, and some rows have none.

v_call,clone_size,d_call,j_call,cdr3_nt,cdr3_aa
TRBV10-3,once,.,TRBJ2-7,TGTGCCATCAGTGAGCGGTTAGTCGGGGGCAAATCCTACGAGCAGTACTTC,CAISERLVGGKSYEQYF
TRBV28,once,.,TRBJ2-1,TGTGCCAGCAGGGACTTCATGGGCGCCAGGAATGAGCAGTTCTTC,CASRDFMGARNEQFF
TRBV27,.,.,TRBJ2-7,TGTGCCAGCAGTGAGGGATATCTGACCTACGAGCAGTACTTC,CASSEGYLTYEQYF
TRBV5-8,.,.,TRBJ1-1,TGTGCCAGCAGCTTCCGGGACAACTTGAACACTGAAGCTTTCTTT,CASSFRDNLNTEAFF
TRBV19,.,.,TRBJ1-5,TGTGCCAGTAGTATAGGAGTCAGGCAGGGAAATCAGCCCCAGCATTTT,CASSIGVRQGNQPQHF
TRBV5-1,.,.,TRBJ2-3,TGCGCCAGCAGCCTAGGCTGGGCCAGGGGTTACCCAGATACGCAGTATTTT,CASSLGWARGYPDTQYF
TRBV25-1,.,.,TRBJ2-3,TGTGCCAGCAGTGACCCCTGGGGGACAGATACGCAGTATTTT,CASSDPWGTDTQYF
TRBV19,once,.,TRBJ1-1,TGTGCCAGTAGTGCCCGGTGGAATTGGGGGGATGAAGCTTTCTTT,CASSARWNWGDEAFF
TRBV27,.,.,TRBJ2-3,TGTGCCAGCAGTCCGGACAGTAGCACAGATACGCAGTATTTT,CASSPDSSTDTQYF
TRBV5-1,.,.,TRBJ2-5,TGCGCCAGCAGCCTCTCATATTTGGTGCCGCAAGAGACCCAGTACTTC,CASSLSYLVPQETQYF
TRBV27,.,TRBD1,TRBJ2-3,TGTGCCAGCAGCCTTGAGGGACAGGGGGCCGAAGATACGCAGTATTTT,CASSLEGQGAEDTQYF
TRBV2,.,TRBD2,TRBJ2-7,TGTGCCAGCAGTGAAGCAGGAACTAGCGGGCTTTCCTACGAGCAGTACTTC,CASSEAGTSGLSYEQYF
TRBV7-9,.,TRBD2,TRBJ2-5,TGTGCCAGCAGCTTAGCCGGGGGTGCCAGCGGGAGGGTCCGGGAGACCCAGTACTTC,CASSLAGGASGRVRETQYF
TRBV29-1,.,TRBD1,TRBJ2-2,TGCAGCGGCATTCCGACAGGGACGAACACCGGGGAGCTGTTTTTT,CSGIPTGTNTGELFF
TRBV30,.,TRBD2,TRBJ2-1,TGTGCCTGTGATCCTAAGCGGGAGGTCTGGAATGAGCAGTTCTTC,CACDPKREVWNEQFF
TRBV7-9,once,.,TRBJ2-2,TGTGCCAGCAGCTTAGGTGCCAGGGGATACACCGGGGAGCTGTTTTTT,CASSLGARGYTGELFF
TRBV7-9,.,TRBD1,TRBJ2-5,TGTGCCAGCAGCTTAGGACAGGGTCGGTACTTC,CASSLGQGRYF
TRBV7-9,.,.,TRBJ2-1,TGTGCCAGCAGCAACCGAGGGGGTGAGCAGTTCTTC,CASSNRGGEQFF
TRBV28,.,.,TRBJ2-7,TGTGCCAGCACGCCAACCCGGTGGACCTACGAGCAGTACTTC,CASTPTRWTYEQYF
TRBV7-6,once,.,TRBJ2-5,TGTGCCAGCAGCTTCCCCTGGAGTGAGGAGACCCAGTACTTC,CASSFPWSEETQYF
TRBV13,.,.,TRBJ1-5,TGTGCCAGCAGCTTGGGGATTCGGGATCAGCCCCAGCATTTT,CASSLGIRDQPQHF
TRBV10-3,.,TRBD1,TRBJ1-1,TGTGCCATCAGTGATAAATGGGGGGACAGGGGATTGGAAGCTTTCTTT,CAISDKWGDRGLEAFF
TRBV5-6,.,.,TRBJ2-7,TGTGCCAGCAGCTTAGGCGGGGAGGTTTACGAGCAGTACTTC,CASSLGGEVYEQYF
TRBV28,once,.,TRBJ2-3,TGTGCCAGCAGTCAATTTAGCTTGAGCACAGATACGCAGTATTTT,CASSQFSLSTDTQYF
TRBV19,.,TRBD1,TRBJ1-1,TGTGCCAGTAGTATGGTTTTTATGAGGGGGCTGAACACTGAAGCTTTCTTT,CASSMVFMRGLNTEAFF
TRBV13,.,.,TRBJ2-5,TGTGCCAGCAGCACGCGACGGGACCAAGAGACCCAGTACTTC,CASSTRRDQETQYF
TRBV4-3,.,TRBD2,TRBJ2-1,TGCGCCAGCAGCCATGGTTGGCGGGAGCTGACCTACAATGAGCAGTTCTTC,CASSHGWRELTYNEQFF
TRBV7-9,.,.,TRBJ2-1,TGTGCCAGCAGCTTTGCGGCCTCCTACAATGAGCAGTTCTTC,CASSFAASYNEQFF
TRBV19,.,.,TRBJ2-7,TGTGCCAGTAGTAGACTACAGGGCTACGAGCAGTACTTC,CASSRLQGYEQYF
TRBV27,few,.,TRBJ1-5,TGTGCCAGCAGTTTTAGGTGGTCAGGGGACGAGCCCCAGCATTTT,CASSFRWSGDEPQHF
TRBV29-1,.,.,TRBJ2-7,TGCAGCGTCATGGGACACTACAACACCTACGAGCAGTACTTC,CSVMGHYNTYEQYF
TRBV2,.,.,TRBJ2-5,TGTGCCAGCAGTGATAAAAGGGGAGCTAGGGAAGAGACCCAGTACTTC,CASSDKRGAREETQYF
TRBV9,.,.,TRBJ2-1,TGTGCCAGCAGCCACCCACTTGACCCGAGGCCCCGGAACAATGAGCAGTTCTTC,CASSHPLDPRPRNNEQFF
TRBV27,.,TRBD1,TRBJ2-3,TGTGCCAGCAGTTTATCCTCCCCTCTGACAGGGATCCCCTCGGATACGCAGTATTTT,CASSLSSPLTGIPSDTQYF
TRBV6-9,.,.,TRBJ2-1,TGTGCCAGCAGTTATTCGGTTGGCGGAGGGTCCTACAATGAGCAGTTCTTC,CASSYSVGGGSYNEQFF
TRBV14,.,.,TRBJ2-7,TGTGCCAGCAGCCCATTCCTGATGTACGAGCAGTACTTC,CASSPFLMYEQYF
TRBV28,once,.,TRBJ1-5,TGTGCCAGCAGCCGGTCCTCCGGGGAGCCCGGCCGGCCCCAGCATTTT,CASSRSSGEPGRPQHF